This T cell receptor beta chain was identified during a study of T-cell memory formation after mild COVID-19. TCRdb used MiXCR to reprocess the 5' RACE reads, holding one entry per CDR3 protein. Of some 190,000 distinct CDR3 sequences in the sample, 16% were seen once. The table lists this clonotype with many counts. Trimming took 5 bases from V and 5 from J, leaving 13 bases between them. Germline V CDR1 and CDR2: SGHTA, FQGTGA. The CDR3 length is 14 residues. This TCR came from an adult woman who had mild COVID-19 (a few samples of this study predate the infection). Cell type and time point are not known. Sequencing input: PBMCs or a T cell subset sorted from them (not recorded which). The genes are TRBV7-3 and TRBJ2-1; D is perhaps TRBD2 (5 bases). DNA of the CDR3: TGTGCCAGCAGCCTGCAGACTACTGACAATGAGCAGTTCTTC. This codes for CASSLQTTDNEQFF.